This passage covers 14 T cell receptor beta chains from one sample sequenced in a study of T cells after yellow fever vaccination. TCRdb independently ran MiXCR on the 5' RACE reads; one entry per CDR3 protein. The table records almost 600,000 distinct CDR3 sequences, 13% of them present only once. The source was PBMCs, collected on the day of the yellow fever booster vaccination. These receptors were taken from a man younger than 40 who received the YFV17D yellow fever vaccine.

The V call is TRBV19, the J call TRBJ2-5, with D perhaps matching TRBD2 (6 bases). V lost 3 bases, J lost 4 bases, and 9 bases lay in between. Germline V lookup: CDR1 LNHDA, CDR2 SQIVND (reference sequence). The CDR3 is 13 amino acids. The CDR3 protein is CASSIGTLETQYF. The CDR3 nucleotides read TGTGCCAGTAGTATTGGGACTCTAGAGACCCAGTACTTC.

The chain employs TRBV28 and TRBJ2-3; 9 bases fit TRBD2. V shed 3 bases and J 3 bases; nucleotides not matched to a gene: 10. The CDR3 is 17 residues long. Germline V lookup: CDR1 MDHEN, CDR2 SYDVKM. CDR3 loop: CASSLSGGGRETDTQYF. The DNA for the CDR3 is TGTGCCAGCAGTTTGAGCGGGGGCGGGAGGGAGACAGATACGCAGTATTTT.

This clonotype was seen a few times. The V call is TRBV24-1, the J call TRBJ2-1, with D tentatively TRBD1 (6 bases). This CDR3 has 13 amino acids. In germline, CDR1 is KGHDR, CDR2 SFDVKD. The ends were cut back, 4 bases at V and 8 bases at J, with 11 bases in the middle. The CDR3 spells CATSDLQGDEQFF. The CDR3 bases are TGTGCCACCAGTGACCTACAGGGTGATGAGCAGTTCTTC.

This clonotype was seen many times. The junction departs from the called germline gene at one end, perhaps through a read error. This chain joins TRBV5-1 and TRBJ1-1; D call uncertain. The CDR3 spans 14 residues. Looked up from germline, CDR1 is SGHRS and CDR2 is YFSETQ. The CDR3, as DNA: TGTGCCAGCAGCTTAGTAGGGATGAACACTGAAGCTTTCTTT. Its protein product is CASSLVGMNTEAFF.

This clonotype came up a few times. The genes are TRBV4-2 and TRBJ2-7, with D possibly called TRBD1 or TRBD2 (5 bases each). V was shortened by 1 base and J by 6 bases, with 13 bases between the two germline ends. From germline, CDR1 is LGHNA and CDR2 YNFKEQ. The CDR3 spans 14 residues. CDR3 in amino acids: CASSQAGPQVEQYF. In DNA form, the CDR3 reads TGTGCCAGCAGCCAAGCGGGGCCTCAGGTCGAGCAGTACTTC.

This clonotype was counted ten times or more. The chain has TRBV7-9 and TRBJ2-7; possible D gene TRBD2, 5 bases. V was clipped by 5 bases and J by 3 bases, with 8 bases between them. CDR1 SEHNR and CDR2 FQNEAQ come from the germline V gene (reference sequence). This CDR3 is built from 12 residues. CDR3 in amino acids: CASSNSGYEQYF. As DNA, the CDR3 is TGTGCCAGCAGCAACAGCGGCTACGAGCAGTACTTC.

This chain connects TRBV5-1 to TRBJ2-1, with 8 bases that match TRBD2. The length of the CDR3 is 15 residues. Germline trimming cut 0 bases from V and 4 bases from J; bases unmatched to any gene: 3. Germline CDR1 is SGHRS and CDR2 is YFSETQ. DNA of the CDR3: TGCGCCAGCAGCTTGGCCCGGGAGGGTTACAATGAGCAGTTCTTC. Translation: CASSLAREGYNEQFF.

This clonotype was counted a few times. The chain uses TRBV20-1 and TRBJ2-5; D unresolved. The CDR3 consists of 12 residues. V gave up 3 bases and J gave up 3 bases, with 8 bases separating them. Germline V gene sequence: CDR1 DFQATT, CDR2 SNEGSKA (reference sequence). CDR3: CSASPQEETQYF. CDR3 DNA sequence: TGCAGTGCTAGCCCCCAAGAAGAGACCCAGTACTTC.

This clonotype has more than one count but fewer than ten. V is TRBV12-3 or TRBV12-4 and J is TRBJ1-2; D remains unclear. This CDR3 is built from 13 residues. Trimming stripped 2 bases from V and 0 bases from J, with 4 bases between. The CDR3 DNA sequence: TGTGCCAGCAGTTTACCTCCTAACTATGGCTACACCTTC. This sequence encodes CASSLPPNYGYTF.

V is TRBV20-1 and J is TRBJ2-1, with TRBD2 matching over 11 bases. J lost 8 bases, V lost 0 bases, and 12 bases had no gene match. CDR1 and CDR2 from the germline V gene are DFQATT and SNEGSKA (reference sequence). This CDR3 comprises 17 residues. The CDR3 region is CSARDPFKLAGVDEQFF. The DNA of the CDR3 is TGCAGTGCTAGAGATCCTTTTAAACTAGCGGGAGTCGATGAGCAGTTCTTC.

The chain combines TRBV9 with TRBJ2-1, with 8 bases matching TRBD2. Germline V gene sequence: CDR1 SGDLS, CDR2 YYNGEE. With 0 bases clipped from V and 7 bases from J, the junction kept 3 bases outside the gene matches. This CDR3 has 14 amino acids. CDR3 loop: CASSVAGGGNEQFF. In nucleotides, the CDR3 is TGTGCCAGCAGCGTAGCGGGGGGGGGAAATGAGCAGTTCTTC.

V gene TRBV30 combines with J gene TRBJ2-7; the D gene is possibly TRBD2 (6 bases). Trimming pared 0 bases from V and 6 bases from J, leaving 15 bases between. CDR3 length equals 14 residues. The germline gives CDR1 GTSNPN, CDR2 SVGIG (reference sequence). In nucleotides, the CDR3 is TGTGCCTGGAGTGTAGGCGGGATTCGTGTCGAGCAGTACTTC. Amino acid sequence: CAWSVGGIRVEQYF.

A few counts support this clonotype. The V gene is TRBV5-1, the J gene TRBJ2-1; D may be TRBD1 (5 bases). Germline assignment: CDR1 SGHRS and CDR2 YFSETQ. Trimming cost V 9 bases and J 4 bases, with 20 bases left between them. This CDR3 region has 15 residues. DNA of the CDR3: TGCGCCACTTCGACAGTCCCACTTGATTACAATGAGCAGTTCTTC. Translated: CATSTVPLDYNEQFF.

This clonotype showed up many times. One end of the junction varies from germline; a read error may be responsible. This chain uses TRBV7-2 with TRBJ2-5, with D possibly TRBD2 on 5 matching bases. CDR3 size: 13 residues. Germline-derived CDR1 and CDR2 are SGHTA and FQGNSA. The CDR3, as DNA: TGTGCCAGCAGCTTAGGCGCCGTGGGAGTTAATTGGTTC. As protein: CASSLGAVGVNWF.